These 22 T cell receptor beta chains came from one sample sequenced in a study of T cell repertoires in ileal Crohn's disease. Sequenced by immunoSEQ multiplex PCR; TCRdb stores in-frame clones only, minus some. The table lists roughly 13,000 clones, just under 80% of them singletons. Source material: ileal tissue. The receptors shown here come from an adult with Crohn's disease.

The chain has TRBV30 and TRBJ2-7; D may be TRBD2 (6 bases). V was clipped by 4 bases and J by 1 base, with 20 bases between them. Looked up from germline, CDR1 is GTSNPN and CDR2 is SVGIG (reference sequence). CDR3 length: 16 residues. In nucleotides, the CDR3 is TGTGCCTGGACACGAGGAGGGGCAGGAGGTTCCTACGAGCAGTACTTC. This translates into CAWTRGGAGGSYEQYF.

The V gene is TRBV4-1, the J gene TRBJ1-5; D gene unclear. In germline, CDR1 is MGHRA, CDR2 YSYEKL. V was trimmed by 1 base and J by 5 bases, leaving 9 bases between them. This CDR3 spans 14 amino acids. The CDR3 sequence is CASSQVTGYQPQHF. As DNA, the CDR3 is TGCGCCAGCAGCCAAGTTACGGGGTATCAGCCCCAGCATTTT.

This sequence joins TRBV4-2 and TRBJ2-1; tentative D call: TRBD2 (5 bases). V was shortened by 4 bases and J by 0 bases, with 13 bases between the two germline ends. This CDR3 region has 16 residues. Germline CDR1 and CDR2: LGHNA and YNFKEQ. In DNA, the CDR3 is TGTGCCAGCAGCCGAGAAGCGGTTAGCTCCTACAATGAGCAGTTCTTC. As protein: CASSREAVSSYNEQFF.

This clone has only a few counts. CDR3 region: CASSQDPGKTQYF. As DNA, the CDR3 is TGCGCCAGCAGCCAAGATCCCGGGAAGACCCAGTACTTC. The chain carries TRBV4-1 and TRBJ2-5; perhaps TRBD2 as D (5 bases). CDR1 is MGHRA and CDR2 is YSYEKL in the germline V gene. This CDR3 contains 13 residues. Trimming stripped 0 bases from V and 6 bases from J, with 8 bases between.

The chain joins TRBV27 to TRBJ2-7, with D possibly matching TRBD1 (5 bases). Looked up from germline, CDR1 is MNHEY and CDR2 is SMNVEV (reference sequence). The CDR3 is made up of 16 amino acids. The germline V and J ends were trimmed by 0 bases and 2 bases, with 14 bases remaining between them. This CDR3 reads CASSLSGLWGTYEQYF. The CDR3 region has the DNA TGTGCCAGCAGTTTATCGGGTCTTTGGGGCACCTACGAGCAGTACTTC.

J is TRBJ2-7 and V is TRBV7-2; a possible D gene is TRBD1 (5 bases). The CDR3 covers 14 residues. The V end lost 4 bases, the J end lost 6 bases, and 16 bases lay between the germline ends. Germline values: CDR1 SGHTA, CDR2 FQGNSA. The CDR3 here is CASSSDISAFEQYF. DNA of the CDR3: TGTGCCAGCAGCTCGGACATCAGTGCGTTCGAGCAGTACTTC.

This chain links TRBV21-1 with TRBJ2-4; the table calls TRBD2, which could not be checked here. TRBV21-1 is flagged as a pseudogene. CDR3 length equals 19 residues. The CDR3 region is CASSKEPAGGLKAKNIQYF. Written as DNA, the CDR3 is TGTGCCAGCAGCAAAGAGCCAGCGGGGGGGCTTAAAGCCAAAAACATTCAGTACTTC.

V is TRBV6-6 and J is TRBJ2-7, with 11 nucleotides matching TRBD1. The CDR3 runs 12 residues. Germline lookup yields CDR1 MNHNY and CDR2 SVGAGI (reference sequence). The CDR3 protein is CALGTGGHEQYF. The CDR3 region has the DNA TGTGCATTGGGGACAGGGGGTCACGAGCAGTACTTC.

The genes are TRBV18 and TRBJ2-5, with 7 bases identical to TRBD1. The CDR3 has 13 amino acids. Germline loops: CDR1 KGHSH, CDR2 LQKENI. After removal of 5 bases from V and 1 base from J, the junction contained 1 base not matched to a gene. CDR3 sequence: CASSRQGQETQYF. CDR3 bases: TGTGCCAGCTCAAGACAGGGCCAAGAGACCCAGTACTTC.

The chain is built from TRBV6-1 and TRBJ1-2; unclear D gene. CDR3 length: 12 amino acids. Germline V lookup: CDR1 MNHNS, CDR2 SASEGT. V was shortened by 1 base and J by 4 bases, with 4 bases between the two germline ends. The CDR3 here is CASSEGLYGYTF. The CDR3 DNA follows: TGTGCCAGCAGTGAAGGGCTCTATGGCTACACCTTC.

This rearrangement joins TRBV29-1 to TRBJ2-7, with D perhaps TRBD1 (5 bases). Trimming removed 7 bases at V and 3 bases at J, with 10 bases between. This CDR3 is built from 11 residues. Germline CDR1 SQVTM, CDR2 ANQGSEA. The CDR3 bases are TGCAGCGCAACTCAGGGCTACGAGCAGTACTTC. This encodes CSATQGYEQYF.

J is TRBJ2-7 and V is TRBV2, with a possible D match to TRBD1 (6 bases). The CDR3 runs 15 residues. V was shortened by 8 bases and J by 1 base, with 18 bases between the two germline ends. CDR1 SNHLY and CDR2 FYNNEI come from the germline V gene. This CDR3 reads CASDIPGQLSYEQYF. The CDR3 nucleotides read TGTGCCAGCGATATACCGGGACAATTGTCCTACGAGCAGTACTTC.

The chain couples TRBV2 to TRBJ2-2; 9 bases agree with TRBD1. This CDR3 has 15 residues. The V gene's germline CDR1 is SNHLY and CDR2 FYNNEI. V lost 5 bases to trimming and J lost 0 bases; unmatched junction nucleotides: 1. The CDR3 here is CASSRDRANTGELFF. The DNA of the CDR3 is TGTGCCAGCAGTAGGGACAGGGCGAACACCGGGGAGCTGTTTTTT.

J is TRBJ2-1 and V is TRBV7-3; D is perhaps TRBD1 (5 bases). V was cut by 1 base and J by 3 bases, with 19 bases left in between. This CDR3 region has 18 residues. Germline assignment: CDR1 SGHTA and CDR2 FQGTGA. In DNA, the CDR3 is TGTGCCAGCAGCTTAAAGGGAAGGGGTCTCGCCGGCTACAATGAGCAGTTCTTC. Amino acids: CASSLKGRGLAGYNEQFF.

CDR3 loop: CASSLGRYTGELFF. CDR3 nucleotide sequence: TGTGCCAGCAGCTTGGGGAGGTACACCGGGGAGCTGTTTTTT. The chain combines TRBV5-6 with TRBJ2-2; a weak D match, TRBD2 (5 bases). Germline loops: CDR1 SGHDT, CDR2 YYEEEE. V lost 0 bases and J 3 bases, leaving 6 bases between the germline ends. This CDR3 contains 14 residues.

The chain employs TRBV28 and TRBJ2-1; TRBD2 matches 8 bases. After removal of 5 bases from V and 6 bases from J, the junction contained 9 bases not matched to a gene. This CDR3 spans 15 amino acids. Germline V gene data show CDR1 as MDHEN and CDR2 as SYDVKM. DNA for the CDR3: TGTGCCAGCAGTCTCCCGGGAGGGCGGATCAATGAGCAGTTCTTC. It translates to CASSLPGGRINEQFF.

This chain uses TRBV7-2 with TRBJ1-6, with D possibly matching TRBD1 (6 bases). V was shortened by 1 base and J by 9 bases, with 16 bases between the two germline ends. This CDR3 has 16 residues. The germline gives CDR1 SGHTA, CDR2 FQGNSA. The CDR3 DNA is TGTGCCAGCAGCTTAGTATGGACGGCGGACAGTTCACCCCTCCACTTT. This codes for CASSLVWTADSSPLHF.

This chain joins TRBV6-6 and TRBJ2-5, with no clear D. V gave up 4 bases and J gave up 1 base, with 10 bases separating them. The germline V gene encodes CDR1 MNHNY and CDR2 SVGAGI (reference sequence). This CDR3 contains 14 residues. The CDR3 loop reads CASSSFGVQETQYF. The CDR3 DNA follows: TGTGCCAGCAGTTCCTTCGGAGTCCAAGAGACCCAGTACTTC.

This clone has a handful of counts. The rearrangement links TRBV19 to TRBJ2-3, with D possibly being TRBD1 (5 bases). Trimming pared 1 base from V and 2 bases from J, leaving 7 bases between. CDR1 is LNHDA and CDR2 is SQIVND in the germline V gene (reference sequence). The CDR3 is made up of 14 amino acids. The CDR3 region is CASSIAGITDTQYF. CDR3 DNA: TGTGCCAGTAGTATAGCAGGGATCACAGATACGCAGTATTTT.

The chain has TRBV27 and TRBJ2-3; no clear D gene. V was cut by 4 bases and J by 4 bases, with 12 bases left in between. This CDR3 is 14 amino acids long. Germline V gene lookup returns CDR1 MNHEY and CDR2 SMNVEV (reference sequence). CDR3 sequence reads: CASSSHAAADTQYF. CDR3 DNA: TGTGCCAGCAGTTCCCATGCGGCCGCAGATACGCAGTATTTT.

The sample holds one count of this clone. J is TRBJ1-2 and V is TRBV19; tentatively, D is TRBD1 (6 bases). Germline CDR1 and CDR2: LNHDA and SQIVND (reference sequence). Trimming pared 6 bases from V and 3 bases from J, leaving 11 bases between. CDR3 size: 13 residues. The CDR3 nucleotides are TGTGCCAGTAGATACCAGGGGCACTATGGCTACACCTTC. This gives the protein CASRYQGHYGYTF.

The gene calls are TRBV18 and TRBJ1-4; tentative D call: TRBD1 (6 bases). CDR3 size: 13 residues. V was cut by 5 bases and J by 5 bases, with 9 bases left in between. CDR1 and CDR2 from the germline V gene are KGHSH and LQKENI. CDR3 sequence: CASSYTGNEKLFF. The CDR3 region has the DNA TGTGCCAGCTCATATACAGGGAATGAAAAACTGTTTTTT.